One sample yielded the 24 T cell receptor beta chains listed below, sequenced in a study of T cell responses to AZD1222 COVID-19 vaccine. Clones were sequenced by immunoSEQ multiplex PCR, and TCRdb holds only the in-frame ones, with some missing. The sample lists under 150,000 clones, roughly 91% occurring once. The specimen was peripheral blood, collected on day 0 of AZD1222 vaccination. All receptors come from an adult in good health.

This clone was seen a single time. The CDR3 sequence: CASSPTGGVDGYTF. CDR3 DNA: TGTGCCAGCTCACCCACAGGGGGCGTCGATGGCTACACCTTC. The chain combines TRBV18 with TRBJ1-2; 9 nucleotides match TRBD1. CDR3 length: 14 amino acids. The germline CDR1 and CDR2 sequences are KGHSH and LQKENI. Trimming at V came to 3 bases and at J to 6 bases, leaving 5 bases not matched to a gene.

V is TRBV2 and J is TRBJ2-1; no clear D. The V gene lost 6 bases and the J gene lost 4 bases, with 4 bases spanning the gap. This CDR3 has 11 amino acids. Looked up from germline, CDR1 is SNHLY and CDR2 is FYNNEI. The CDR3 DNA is TGTGCCAGCAGCTCATACAATGAGCAGTTCTTC. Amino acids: CASSSYNEQFF.

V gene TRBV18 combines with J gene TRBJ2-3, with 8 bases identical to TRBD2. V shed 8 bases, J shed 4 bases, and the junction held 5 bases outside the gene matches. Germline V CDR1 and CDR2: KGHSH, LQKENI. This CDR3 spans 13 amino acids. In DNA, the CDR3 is TGTGCCAGCGTAGCGGGGAGATCAGATACGCAGTATTTT. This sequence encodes CASVAGRSDTQYF.

The DNA of the CDR3 is TGCAGCGTTGAAGATCTTTACAGGGCCTCCTACAATGAGCAGTTCTTC. Encoded protein: CSVEDLYRASYNEQFF. The chain couples TRBV29-1 to TRBJ2-1; a weak D match, TRBD1 (6 bases). This CDR3 is 16 amino acids long. Germline values: CDR1 SQVTM, CDR2 ANQGSEA. V shed 0 bases and J shed 0 bases, with 12 bases lying between them.

CDR3 in amino acids: CASSLAGTSGGNEQYF. As DNA, the CDR3 is TGTGCCAGCAGCTTAGCGGGAACTAGCGGGGGGAACGAGCAGTACTTC. V usage is TRBV7-2 and J usage is TRBJ2-7, with 12 bases matching TRBD2. Germline-derived CDR1 and CDR2 are SGHTA and FQGNSA. V dropped 0 bases and J dropped 5; count of bases not matched to a gene: 5. CDR3 length: 16 residues. The full variable domain, in which reference TRBV7-2 and TRBJ2-7 provide the parts outside the CDR3, is GAGVSQSPSNKVTEKGKDVELRCDPISGHTALYWYRQSLGQGLEFLIYFQGNSAPDKSGLPSDRFSAERTGGSVSTLTIQRTQQEDSAVYLCASSLAGTSGGNEQYFGPGTRLTVT.

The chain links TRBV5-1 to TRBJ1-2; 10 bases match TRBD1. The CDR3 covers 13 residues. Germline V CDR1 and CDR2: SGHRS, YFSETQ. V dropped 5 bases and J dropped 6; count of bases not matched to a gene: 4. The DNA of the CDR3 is TGCGCCAGCAGAGAGGGGACAGGGGATGGCTACACCTTC. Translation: CASREGTGDGYTF.

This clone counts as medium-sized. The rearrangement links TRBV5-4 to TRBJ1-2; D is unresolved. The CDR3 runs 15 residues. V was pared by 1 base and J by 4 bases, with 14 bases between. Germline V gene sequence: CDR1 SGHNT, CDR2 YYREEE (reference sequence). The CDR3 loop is CASSLRETGTYGYTF. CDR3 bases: TGTGCCAGCAGCTTGAGGGAGACGGGTACCTATGGCTACACCTTC.

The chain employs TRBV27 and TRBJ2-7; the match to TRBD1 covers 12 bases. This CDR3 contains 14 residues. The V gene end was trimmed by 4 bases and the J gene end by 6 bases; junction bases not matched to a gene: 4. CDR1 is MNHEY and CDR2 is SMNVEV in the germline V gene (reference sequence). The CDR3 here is CASSWGTGGGEQYF. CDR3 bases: TGTGCCAGCAGTTGGGGGACAGGGGGCGGCGAGCAGTACTTC.

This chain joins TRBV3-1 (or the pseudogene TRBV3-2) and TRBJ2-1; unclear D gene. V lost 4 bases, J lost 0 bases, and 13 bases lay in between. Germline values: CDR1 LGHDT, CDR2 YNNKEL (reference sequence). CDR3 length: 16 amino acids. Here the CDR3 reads CASSPHGPLSYNEQFF. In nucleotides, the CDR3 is TGTGCCAGCAGCCCCCACGGGCCCCTCTCCTACAATGAGCAGTTCTTC.

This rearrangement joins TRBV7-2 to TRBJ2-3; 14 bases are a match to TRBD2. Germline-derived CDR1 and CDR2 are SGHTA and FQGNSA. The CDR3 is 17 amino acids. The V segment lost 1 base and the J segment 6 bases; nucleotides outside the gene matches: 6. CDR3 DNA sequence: TGTGCCAGCAGCTTAGTCAGGGGACTAGCGGGGGCGGATACGCAGTATTTT. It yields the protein CASSLVRGLAGADTQYF.

The CDR3 here is CASSVGQGQLYEQYF. In DNA form, the CDR3 reads TGTGCCAGCAGTGTAGGTCAGGGACAACTCTACGAGCAGTACTTC. V and J are TRBV2 and TRBJ2-7; the D gene is possibly TRBD1 (6 bases). Germline CDR1 is SNHLY and CDR2 is FYNNEI. CDR3 length: 15 amino acids. Trimming stripped 4 bases from V and 3 bases from J, with 16 bases between.

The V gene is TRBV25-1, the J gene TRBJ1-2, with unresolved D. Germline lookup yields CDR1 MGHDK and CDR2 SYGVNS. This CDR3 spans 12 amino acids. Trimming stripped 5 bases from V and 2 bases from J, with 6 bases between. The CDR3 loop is CASSYRNYGYTF. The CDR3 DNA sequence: TGTGCCAGCAGTTACAGAAACTATGGCTACACCTTC.

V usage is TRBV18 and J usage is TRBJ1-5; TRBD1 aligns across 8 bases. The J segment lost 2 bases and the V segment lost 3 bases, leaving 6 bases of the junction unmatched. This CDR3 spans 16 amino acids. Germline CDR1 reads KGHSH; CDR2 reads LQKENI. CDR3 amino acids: CASSPGQGGGNQPQHF. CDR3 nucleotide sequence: TGTGCCAGCTCACCCGGACAGGGAGGGGGCAATCAGCCCCAGCATTTT. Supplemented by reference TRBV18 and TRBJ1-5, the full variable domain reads NAGVMQNPRHLVRRRGQEARLRCSPMKGHSHVYWYRQLPEEGLKFMVYLQKENIIDESGMPKERFSAEFPKEGPSILRIQQVVRGDSAAYFCASSPGQGGGNQPQHFGDGTRLSIL.

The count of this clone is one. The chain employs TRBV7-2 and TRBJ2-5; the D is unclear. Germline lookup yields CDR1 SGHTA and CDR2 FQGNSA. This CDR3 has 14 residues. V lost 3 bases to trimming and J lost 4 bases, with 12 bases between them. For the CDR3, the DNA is TGTGCCAGCAGCTTTCTGAGTGGGTTAGAGACCCAGTACTTC. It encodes CASSFLSGLETQYF.

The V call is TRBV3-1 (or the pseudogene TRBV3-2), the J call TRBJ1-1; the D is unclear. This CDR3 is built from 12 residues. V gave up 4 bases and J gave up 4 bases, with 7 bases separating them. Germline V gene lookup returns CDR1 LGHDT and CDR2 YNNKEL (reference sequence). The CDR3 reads CASSPIGTEAFF. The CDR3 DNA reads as TGTGCCAGCAGCCCAATTGGCACTGAAGCTTTCTTT.

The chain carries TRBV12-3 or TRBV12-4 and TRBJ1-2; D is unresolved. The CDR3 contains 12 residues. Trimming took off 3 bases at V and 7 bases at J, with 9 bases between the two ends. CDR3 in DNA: TGTGCCAGCAGTTTCGAGCGTAGTGGCTACACCTTC. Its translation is CASSFERSGYTF.

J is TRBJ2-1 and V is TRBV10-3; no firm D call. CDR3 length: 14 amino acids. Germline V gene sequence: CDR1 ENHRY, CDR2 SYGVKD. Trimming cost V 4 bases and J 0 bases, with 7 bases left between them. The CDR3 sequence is CAISGVSSYNEQFF. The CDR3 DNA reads TGTGCCATCAGTGGTGTTAGCTCCTACAATGAGCAGTTCTTC.

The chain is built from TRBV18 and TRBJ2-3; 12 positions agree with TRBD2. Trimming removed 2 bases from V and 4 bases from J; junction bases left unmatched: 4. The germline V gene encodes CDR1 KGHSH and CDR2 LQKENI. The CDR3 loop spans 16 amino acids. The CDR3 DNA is TGTGCCAGCTCACCAGGGCTAGCGGGAGGGCCAGATACGCAGTATTTT. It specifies CASSPGLAGGPDTQYF.

CDR3 sequence: CASSLDQNTEAFF. As DNA, the CDR3 is TGTGCCAGCAGCTTAGACCAGAACACTGAAGCTTTCTTT. The rearrangement joins TRBV7-3 to TRBJ1-1; no clear D. Germline CDR1 SGHTA, CDR2 FQGTGA. The CDR3 consists of 13 residues. Trimming took 2 bases from V and 1 from J, leaving 5 bases between them.

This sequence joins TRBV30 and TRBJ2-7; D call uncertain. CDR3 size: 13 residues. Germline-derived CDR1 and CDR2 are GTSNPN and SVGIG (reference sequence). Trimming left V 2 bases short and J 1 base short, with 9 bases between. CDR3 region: CAWSLIASYEQYF. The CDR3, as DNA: TGTGCCTGGAGTCTAATTGCGTCCTACGAGCAGTACTTC.

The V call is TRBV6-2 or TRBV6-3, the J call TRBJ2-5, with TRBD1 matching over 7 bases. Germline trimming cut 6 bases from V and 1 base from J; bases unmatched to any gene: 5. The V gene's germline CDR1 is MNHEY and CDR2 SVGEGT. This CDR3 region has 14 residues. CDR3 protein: CASSLNRGQETQYF. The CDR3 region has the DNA TGTGCCAGCAGCCTAAACAGGGGCCAAGAGACCCAGTACTTC.

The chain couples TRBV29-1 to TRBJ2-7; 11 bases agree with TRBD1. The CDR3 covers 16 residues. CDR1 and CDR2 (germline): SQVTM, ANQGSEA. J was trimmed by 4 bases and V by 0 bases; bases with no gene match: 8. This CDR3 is CSVEDIRTGGTYEQYF. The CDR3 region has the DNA TGCAGCGTTGAAGATATTAGGACAGGGGGCACGTACGAGCAGTACTTC.

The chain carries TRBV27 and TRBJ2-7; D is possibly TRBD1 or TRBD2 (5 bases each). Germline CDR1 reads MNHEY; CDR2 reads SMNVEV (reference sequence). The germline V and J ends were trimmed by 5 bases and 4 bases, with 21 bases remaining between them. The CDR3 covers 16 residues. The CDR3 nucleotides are TGTGCCAGCAGTCCGGATCCAGGAGAGGGGTTTTACGAGCAGTACTTC. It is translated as CASSPDPGEGFYEQYF.

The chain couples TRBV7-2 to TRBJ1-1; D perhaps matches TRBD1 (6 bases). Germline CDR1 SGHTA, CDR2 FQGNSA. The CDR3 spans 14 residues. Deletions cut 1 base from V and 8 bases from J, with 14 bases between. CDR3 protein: CASSLGTARKEAFF. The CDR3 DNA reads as TGTGCCAGCAGCTTAGGGACAGCTAGAAAGGAAGCTTTCTTT.